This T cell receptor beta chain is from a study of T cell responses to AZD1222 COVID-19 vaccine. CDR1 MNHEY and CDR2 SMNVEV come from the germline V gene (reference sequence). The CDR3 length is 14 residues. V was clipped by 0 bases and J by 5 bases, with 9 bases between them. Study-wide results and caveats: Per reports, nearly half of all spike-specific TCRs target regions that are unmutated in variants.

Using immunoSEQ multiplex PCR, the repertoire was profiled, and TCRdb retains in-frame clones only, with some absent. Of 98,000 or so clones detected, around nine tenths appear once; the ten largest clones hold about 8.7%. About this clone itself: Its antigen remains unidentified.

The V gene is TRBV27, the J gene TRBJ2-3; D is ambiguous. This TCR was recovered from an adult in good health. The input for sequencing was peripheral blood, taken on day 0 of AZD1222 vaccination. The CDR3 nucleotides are TGTGCCAGCAGTTTATCCCCCGCCCGAGATACGCAGTATTTT. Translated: CASSLSPARDTQYF.